This T cell receptor beta chain was recorded in a study of blood T cell repertoires in COVID-19. Across the whole study: Specimens from acute and convalescent COVID-19 originated in the United States, Italy and Spain. T cells, B-cell-depleted T cells, or PBMCs supplied cDNA or gDNA.

Germline CDR1 SGHRS, CDR2 YFSETQ. Trimming shortened V by 0 bases and J by 5 bases, and 8 bases separated the two germline ends. CDR3 size: 14 residues. Authors' data handling: Estimates of nucleated cell counts were drawn from the amplification of reference gene primers. Assay used: immunoSEQ multiplex PCR; TCRdb lists only in-frame clones, some missing. That table supplies the V and J calls and clone size; D and trimming were determined from the DNA. The profile shows about 150,000 clones, more than 65% of them singletons. The clonotype comes from a woman aged 80 or over with active or convalescent COVID-19. Sequencing input: peripheral blood. This sequence joins TRBV5-1 and TRBJ2-2; possibly TRBD2 for D (5 bases). CDR3 DNA: TGCGCCAGCAGCTTGGATCCGGGAACCGGGGAGCTGTTTTTT. Its translation: CASSLDPGTGELFF.